The 18 T cell receptor beta chains reported below all come from one sample, sequenced in a study of T-cell reconstitution after alpha-beta-depleted transplantation in children. The TCRbeta library incorporated unique molecular identifiers. TCRdb passed the PCR reads through MiXCR, listing each CDR3 protein once. The sample yields fewer than 750,000 distinct CDR3 sequences, about 21% seen once. The input for sequencing was PBMCs, mostly from graft donor cells, taken 360 days after TCRalphabeta/CD19-depleted stem cell transplant. The receptors shown here come from a boy under two years old who had a stem cell transplant for acute myeloid leukemia, so the T cells may come from the graft donor.

A few counts support this clonotype. The chain recombines TRBV20-1 with TRBJ2-5, with D possibly being TRBD2 (7 bases). V dropped 1 base and J dropped 5 bases, with 11 bases sitting between them. Germline values: CDR1 DFQATT, CDR2 SNEGSKA (reference sequence). CDR3 size: 13 residues. The CDR3 spells CSARGGGLETQYF. The CDR3 DNA reads TGCAGTGCTAGAGGGGGGGGCTTGGAGACCCAGTACTTC.

This clonotype was seen ten or more times. The V call is TRBV20-1, the J call TRBJ2-7; 12 bases line up with TRBD2. The germline gives CDR1 DFQATT, CDR2 SNEGSKA (reference sequence). CDR3 length: 15 amino acids. The V and J ends lost 2 bases and 0 bases, in that order; junction bases with no gene match: 2. CDR3: CSARPSGGGSYEQYV. CDR3 nucleotides: TGCAGTGCTAGACCTAGCGGGGGGGGCTCCTACGAGCAGTACGTC.

A few counts support this clonotype. The V call is TRBV12-3 or TRBV12-4, the J call TRBJ2-1, with a tentative D call TRBD1 (5 bases). CDR3 length: 16 amino acids. Trimming removed 1 base from V and 5 bases from J, with 15 bases in between. For the CDR3, the DNA is TGTGCCAGCAGTTTAGAGTGGGCTGGGGCTGACAATGAGCAGTTCTTC. This translates into CASSLEWAGADNEQFF.

The rearrangement joins TRBV29-1 to TRBJ1-2; unclear D gene. The CDR3 is 13 amino acids. Germline V gene sequence: CDR1 SQVTM, CDR2 ANQGSEA. The ends were cut back, 4 bases at V and 4 bases at J, with 13 bases in the middle. CDR3 loop: CSVGDQAPYGYTF. CDR3 DNA sequence: TGCAGCGTTGGGGATCAGGCTCCCTATGGCTACACCTTC.

In this sample, this clonotype turned up many times. V usage is TRBV6-1 and J usage is TRBJ2-1; 7 bases are a match to TRBD1. This CDR3 has 16 amino acids. The trim removed 4 bases at V and 0 bases at J, leaving 6 bases unmatched. In germline, CDR1 is MNHNS, CDR2 SASEGT. This CDR3 is CASSGRQGLSYNEQFF. CDR3 coding DNA: TGTGCCAGCAGTGGTCGACAGGGTCTCTCCTACAATGAGCAGTTCTTC.

Of note for this clonotype: Compared with germline, one end of the junction differs, possibly owing to a read error. The V call is TRBV7-9, the J call TRBJ2-5, with D perhaps matching TRBD2 (5 bases). The CDR3 has 9 residues. Per the germline V gene, CDR1 is SEHNR and CDR2 is FQNEAQ (reference sequence). The DNA of the CDR3 is TGTGCCAGCAGCTTAAACAGCGGCTTC. It specifies CASSLNSGF.

This clonotype was counted between two and nine times. The V call is TRBV10-3, the J call TRBJ2-7; D is unclear. Germline CDR1 is ENHRY and CDR2 is SYGVKD. V gave up 6 bases and J gave up 8 bases, with 11 bases separating them. This CDR3 region has 11 residues. The CDR3 sequence is CAIRGSKQQYV. The CDR3 DNA sequence: TGTGCCATCAGGGGCTCCAAGCAGCAGTACGTC.

V usage is TRBV28 and J usage is TRBJ1-5; unclear D gene. The CDR3 sequence is 11 residues long. V lost 7 bases and J lost 5, with 6 bases in between. CDR1 is MDHEN and CDR2 is SYDVKM in the germline V gene. The CDR3 sequence is CASTSDQPQHF. The CDR3 DNA reads as TGTGCCAGCACAAGTGATCAGCCCCAGCATTTT.

The rearrangement links TRBV18 to TRBJ2-3; D is ambiguous. The CDR3 is 15 amino acids. Germline CDR1 is KGHSH and CDR2 is LQKENI. Trimming pared 1 base from V and 1 base from J, leaving 9 bases between. For the CDR3, the DNA is TGTGCCAGCTCACCACGGGTACAGCGCACAGATACGCAGTATTTT. Translating gives CASSPRVQRTDTQYF.

This chain uses TRBV5-1 with TRBJ1-5; D is possibly TRBD1 (6 bases). The CDR3 spans 15 residues. V was cut by 5 bases and J by 1 base, with 13 bases left in between. Looked up from germline, CDR1 is SGHRS and CDR2 is YFSETQ. The CDR3 sequence is CASSPGVGSNQPQHF. DNA for the CDR3: TGCGCCAGCAGTCCAGGGGTCGGGAGCAATCAGCCCCAGCATTTT. Full variable domain (outside the CDR3, taken from reference TRBV5-1 and TRBJ1-5): KAGVTQTPRYLIKTRGQQVTLSCSPISGHRSVSWYQQTPGQGLQFLFEYFSETQRNKGNFPGRFSGRQFSNSRSEMNVSTLELGDSALYLCASSPGVGSNQPQHFGDGTRLSIL.

This chain uses TRBV20-1 with TRBJ2-5; D remains ambiguous. Deletions cut 6 bases from V and 3 bases from J, with 8 bases between. The CDR3 loop spans 11 amino acids. Germline V CDR1 and CDR2: DFQATT, SNEGSKA (reference sequence). The CDR3 coding sequence is TGCAGTGCATCGGGTAAAGAGACCCAGTACTTC. It codes for CSASGKETQYF.

This clonotype was picked up many times. The chain recombines TRBV12-3 or TRBV12-4 with TRBJ2-5; tentative D call: TRBD1 (6 bases). The ends were cut back, 3 bases at V and 5 bases at J, with 16 bases in the middle. There are 15 residues in the CDR3. The CDR3 reads CASSFNTGFGETQYF. In DNA form, the CDR3 reads TGTGCCAGCAGTTTTAATACAGGGTTCGGGGAGACCCAGTACTTC.

This chain uses TRBV20-1 with TRBJ1-1; D is ambiguous. There are 14 residues in the CDR3. Germline V gene data show CDR1 as DFQATT and CDR2 as SNEGSKA (reference sequence). The V end lost 6 bases, the J end lost 2 bases, and 16 bases lay between the germline ends. The CDR3, as DNA: TGCAGTGCCGAAGGGAAAGGAGTCAACACTGAAGCTTTCTTT. Protein sequence: CSAEGKGVNTEAFF.

This clonotype showed up just a few times. The chain has TRBV4-3 and TRBJ2-7; D may correspond to TRBD1 or TRBD2 (5 bases each). Trimming pared 0 bases from V and 2 bases from J, leaving 11 bases between. Germline V gene data show CDR1 as LGHNA and CDR2 as YSLEER. The CDR3 is made up of 15 amino acids. The CDR3 sequence: CASSQDRGLAYEQYF. CDR3 nucleotide sequence: TGCGCCAGCAGCCAAGATCGGGGCTTAGCCTACGAGCAGTACTTC.

This clonotype has a handful of counts. The gene calls are TRBV20-1 and TRBJ2-1; TRBD2 is a possible D gene (6 bases). The CDR3 is 15 amino acids. Between the trimmed V and J ends, which lost 5 bases and 2 bases, there was a span of 16 bases. From germline, CDR1 is DFQATT and CDR2 SNEGSKA (reference sequence). The CDR3 spells CSAYSWGEPYNEQFF. CDR3 nucleotides: TGCAGTGCTTACAGTTGGGGGGAACCCTACAATGAGCAGTTCTTC.

J is TRBJ1-5 and V is TRBV10-3; the D gene is possibly TRBD1 (5 bases). Germline V lookup: CDR1 ENHRY, CDR2 SYGVKD. The CDR3 runs to 14 residues. V was cut by 9 bases and J by 1 base, with 13 bases left in between. CDR3: CAISGTVSNQPQHF. In DNA form, the CDR3 reads TGTGCCATATCGGGGACCGTGAGCAATCAGCCCCAGCATTTT.

This clonotype was observed a handful of times. The V call is TRBV12-3 or TRBV12-4, the J call TRBJ2-6, with a weak D call TRBD1 (5 bases). V was clipped by 6 bases and J by 1 base, with 10 bases between them. The CDR3 runs 15 residues. The CDR3 DNA is TGTGCCAGCAGCACGACAGTTTCTGGGGCCAACGTCCTGACTTTC. As protein: CASSTTVSGANVLTF.

This clonotype occurred a few times. CDR3 DNA: TGTGCTTCCATGGCGACGAACACTGAAGCTTTCTTT. This sequence encodes CASMATNTEAFF. The chain uses TRBV7-2 and TRBJ1-1; D remains ambiguous. This CDR3 spans 12 amino acids. From germline, CDR1 is SGHTA and CDR2 FQGNSA.